The T cell receptor beta chain described here comes from a study of metastatic and nonmetastatic thyroid tumors. TCRdb re-called clones via MiXCR from the PCR reads. The table lists some 15,000 clones, roughly 23% of them singletons. This clone was seen a handful of times. Germline-derived CDR1 and CDR2 are SQVTM and ANQGSEA. This CDR3 contains 13 residues. Between the trimmed V and J ends, which lost 2 bases and 7 bases, there was a span of 12 bases. Treatment of any kind had been given to no patient before thyroid surgery. This receptor was taken from a female donor with papillary thyroid cancer or a benign thyroid nodule (not recorded which). Some clones in this sample may be carry-over from other donors' samples. The chain is built from TRBV29-1 and TRBJ2-1, with D hard to call. The sequencing input was adjacent normal tissue. CDR3 coding DNA: TGCAGCGTTGAAAGGACGGTGGGGAATGAGCAGTTCTTC. Translation: CSVERTVGNEQFF.